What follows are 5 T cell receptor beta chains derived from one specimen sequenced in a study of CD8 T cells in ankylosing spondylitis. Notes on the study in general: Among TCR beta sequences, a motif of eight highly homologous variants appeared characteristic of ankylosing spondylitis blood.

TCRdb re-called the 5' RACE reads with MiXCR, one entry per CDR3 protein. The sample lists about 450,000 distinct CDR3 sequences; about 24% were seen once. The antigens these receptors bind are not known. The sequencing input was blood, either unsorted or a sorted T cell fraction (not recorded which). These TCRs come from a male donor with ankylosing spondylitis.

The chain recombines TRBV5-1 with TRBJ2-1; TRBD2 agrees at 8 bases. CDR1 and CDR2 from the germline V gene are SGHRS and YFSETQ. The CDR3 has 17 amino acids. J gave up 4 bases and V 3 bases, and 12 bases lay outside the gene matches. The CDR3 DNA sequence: TGCGCCAGCAGCTCCTCTTCCGGGACTAGAATTTACAATGAGCAGTTCTTC. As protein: CASSSSSGTRIYNEQFF.

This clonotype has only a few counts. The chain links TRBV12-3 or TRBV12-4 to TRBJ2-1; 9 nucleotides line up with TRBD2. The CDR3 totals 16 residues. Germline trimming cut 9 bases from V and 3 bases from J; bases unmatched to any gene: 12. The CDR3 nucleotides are TGTGCCAGTAATAGGCGTCTAGCGGGGAACTACAATGAGCAGTTCTTC. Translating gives CASNRRLAGNYNEQFF.

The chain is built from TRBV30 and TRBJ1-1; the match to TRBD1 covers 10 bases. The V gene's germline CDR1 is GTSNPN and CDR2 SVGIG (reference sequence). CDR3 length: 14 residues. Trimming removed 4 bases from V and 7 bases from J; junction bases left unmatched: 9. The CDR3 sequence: CAWTTGTGVHEAFF. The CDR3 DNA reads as TGTGCCTGGACTACCGGGACAGGGGTCCATGAAGCTTTCTTT.

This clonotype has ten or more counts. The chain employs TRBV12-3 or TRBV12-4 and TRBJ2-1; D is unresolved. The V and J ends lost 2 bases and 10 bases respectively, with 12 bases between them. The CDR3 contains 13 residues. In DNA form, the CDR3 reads TGTGCCAGCAGTTTAAGTTTCGGGCAGGAGCAGTTCTTC. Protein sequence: CASSLSFGQEQFF.

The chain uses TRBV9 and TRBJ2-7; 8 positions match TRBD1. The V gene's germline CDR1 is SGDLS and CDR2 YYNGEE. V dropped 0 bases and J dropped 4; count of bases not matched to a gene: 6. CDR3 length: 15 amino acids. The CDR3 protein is CASSVATGQGYEQYF. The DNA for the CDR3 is TGTGCCAGCAGCGTAGCTACAGGACAGGGATACGAGCAGTACTTC.